The sample holds many counts of the clone carrying this TCR beta chain. V shed 0 bases and J 8 bases; nucleotides not matched to a gene: 7. Per the germline V gene, CDR1 is SGHRS and CDR2 is YFSETQ. There are 14 residues in the CDR3. The CDR3 regions of TCR beta were amplified from RNA transcripts. During a first-round RT-PCR of the TCR CDR3, the HTBI primer set was used. MiXCR, run by TCRdb on the multiplex PCR reads, gives a single entry per CDR3 protein. The data contain roughly 600,000 distinct CDR3 sequences, about 14% of them singletons. This record belongs to a study of T cells in Graves' hyperthyroidism and ophthalmopathy. Study as a whole: Peripheral blood was secured at the point of initial diagnosis, before any treatment.

Exclusion criteria comprised uncontrolled infection, other autoimmune disease, pregnancy or lactation. In making diagnoses, clinical symptoms, serum thyroxine and TRAb, thyroid ultrasound and orbital computed tomography were all used. Cells are PBMCs isolated from more than 8.5 ml of fresh blood. The TCR originated in a woman aged 45-59 years with Graves' ophthalmopathy. The chain is built from TRBV5-1 and TRBJ1-2; TRBD1 matches at 7 bases. The sequencing input was blood. The CDR3 loop is CASSLETGKFGYTF. The CDR3 DNA follows: TGCGCCAGCAGCTTGGAGACAGGGAAGTTCGGCTACACCTTC.